Presented here are 8 T cell receptor beta chains from one specimen sequenced in a study of blood T cell repertoires in COVID-19. Only in-frame clones appear in the TCRdb table, and some are missing; sequencing was by immunoSEQ multiplex PCR. The sample lists about 170,000 clones, just under 95% occurring once. Sample: peripheral blood. These receptor sequences come from a woman aged 50 to 65 with acute or convalescent COVID-19.

This clone is a singleton in its sample. V usage is TRBV7-2 and J usage is TRBJ1-4, with D tentatively TRBD1 (6 bases). V gave up 1 base and J gave up 5 bases, with 11 bases separating them. CDR1 and CDR2 (germline): SGHTA, FQGNSA. This CDR3 is 15 amino acids long. CDR3 protein: CASSLVWGQNEKLFF. In DNA, the CDR3 is TGTGCCAGCAGCTTAGTCTGGGGACAAAATGAAAAACTGTTTTTT.

The V call is TRBV12-5, the J call TRBJ2-7, with TRBD2 as a possible D gene (5 bases). The V gene's germline CDR1 is LGHNT and CDR2 FRNRAP. This CDR3 has 13 residues. V was cut by 1 base and J by 3 bases, with 7 bases left in between. CDR3 loop: CASGLEDYYEQYF. The CDR3 nucleotides are TGTGCTAGTGGTTTGGAAGACTACTACGAGCAGTACTTC.

The chain employs TRBV7-9 and TRBJ1-2; TRBD1 aligns across 9 bases. Trimming cost V 1 base and J 6 bases; bases outside gene matches: 6. Germline assignment: CDR1 SEHNR and CDR2 FQNEAQ (reference sequence). The CDR3 covers 15 residues. The CDR3 here is CASSLGGQGADGYTF. The CDR3 DNA follows: TGTGCCAGCAGCTTAGGGGGACAGGGAGCGGATGGCTACACCTTC.

The rearrangement links TRBV14 to TRBJ2-5, with 9 bases fitting TRBD1. This CDR3 spans 16 amino acids. The V gene end was trimmed by 8 bases and the J gene end by 4 bases; junction bases not matched to a gene: 14. CDR1 is SGHDN and CDR2 is FVKESK in the germline V gene. As DNA, the CDR3 is TGTGCCAGCGCCACACATTCCGGGACAGGGCCAGAGACCCAGTACTTC. It encodes CASATHSGTGPETQYF.

V is TRBV3-1 (or the pseudogene TRBV3-2) and J is TRBJ1-3; weak D call: TRBD1 (6 bases). V was clipped by 2 bases and J by 1 base, with 15 bases between them. Germline loops: CDR1 LGHDT, CDR2 YNNKEL (reference sequence). The CDR3 covers 17 residues. This CDR3 is CASSQRTASLSGNTIYF. The CDR3 bases are TGTGCCAGCAGCCAAAGGACAGCCAGCCTTTCTGGAAACACCATATATTTT.

The chain employs TRBV29-1 and TRBJ2-3, with 7 bases fitting TRBD2. CDR1 SQVTM and CDR2 ANQGSEA come from the germline V gene. V was pared by 7 bases and J by 2 bases, with 3 bases of the junction left unmatched. The CDR3 extends over 12 amino acids. CDR3 DNA sequence: TGCAGCGCCCTAGCGGACACAGATACGCAGTATTTT. Translation gives CSALADTDTQYF.

The chain carries TRBV7-9 and TRBJ2-5; 10 positions match TRBD2. Germline values: CDR1 SEHNR, CDR2 FQNEAQ (reference sequence). The V and J ends lost 7 bases and 5 bases, in that order; junction bases with no gene match: 4. CDR3 size: 13 residues. CDR3 in DNA: TGTGCCAGCAAGCGGGAGGGTGGGGAGACCCAGTACTTC. It encodes CASKREGGETQYF.

The chain links TRBV28 to TRBJ2-1; D remains unclear. Trimming stripped 3 bases from V and 15 bases from J, with 18 bases between. This CDR3 has 13 amino acids. Germline-derived CDR1 and CDR2 are MDHEN and SYDVKM. Written as DNA, the CDR3 is TGTGCCAGCAGTTTCCATCTGGGCAGGCCCTCGTTCTTC. The encoded protein is CASSFHLGRPSFF.